Each of the 21 T cell receptor beta chains below was sequenced from the same sample in a study of T cells in Graves' hyperthyroidism and ophthalmopathy. Amplified regions were TCR beta CDR3 sequences from RNA transcripts. The primer set for the first-round RT-PCR of the TCR CDR3 was HTBI. TCRdb fed the multiplex PCR reads into MiXCR, producing one record per CDR3 protein. The sample has hundreds of thousands of distinct CDR3 sequences, 35% to 45% seen once. Specimen: blood. The receptors were sampled from a man aged 18-30 years with Graves' hyperthyroidism.

Concerning this clonotype itself: The junction departs from the called germline gene at one end, perhaps through a read error. The chain couples TRBV15 to TRBJ2-5, with D uncertain. The CDR3 consists of 15 residues. The germline V gene has CDR1 LNHNV and CDR2 YYDKDF (reference sequence). The CDR3 DNA reads as TGTGCCACCAGCGGAGATGGTGGTCACCCCAAGACCCAGTACTTC. Protein sequence: CATSGDGGHPKTQYF. Filled out from reference TRBV15 and TRBJ2-5, the complete variable domain reads DAMVIQNPRYQVTQFGKPVTLSCSQTLNHNVMYWYQQKSSQAPKLLFHYYDKDFNNEADTPDNFQSRRPNTSFCFLDIRSPGLGDTAMYLCATSGDGGHPKTQYFGPGTRLLVL.

The CDR3 region is CASSLSRVGPSTGELFF. The CDR3 coding sequence is TGTGCCAGCAGTTTAAGCAGGGTGGGCCCGAGCACCGGGGAGCTGTTTTTT. The genes are TRBV7-2 and TRBJ2-2; tentative D call: TRBD1 (5 bases). Looked up from germline, CDR1 is SGHTA and CDR2 is FQGNSA. The CDR3 runs to 17 residues. V lost 6 bases to trimming and J lost 4 bases, with 21 bases between them. The full variable domain, its missing parts supplied by reference TRBV7-2 and TRBJ2-2, is GAGVSQSPSNKVTEKGKDVELRCDPISGHTALYWYRQSLGQGLEFLIYFQGNSAPDKSGLPSDRFSAERTGGSVSTLTIQRTQQEDSAVYLCASSLSRVGPSTGELFFGEGSRLTVL.

This clonotype has a single count. The chain is built from TRBV6-1 and TRBJ2-2; 8 positions agree with TRBD1. Losses at the gene ends were 6 bases for V and 4 bases for J; bases not matched to a gene: 10. Germline V lookup: CDR1 MNHNS, CDR2 SASEGT. The CDR3 spans 16 residues. The CDR3 loop is CASSLPGTGITGELFF. Written as DNA, the CDR3 is TGTGCCAGCAGCCTCCCCGGGACAGGCATCACCGGGGAGCTGTTTTTT.

Many counts were recorded for this clonotype. This rearrangement joins TRBV19 to TRBJ2-5; D is unclear. V was shortened by 4 bases and J by 5 bases, with 11 bases between the two germline ends. The CDR3 covers 13 residues. Looked up from germline, CDR1 is LNHDA and CDR2 is SQIVND (reference sequence). The CDR3 DNA reads TGTGCCAGTAGTACACCCCACCTGGAGACCCAGTACTTC. Translating it yields CASSTPHLETQYF.

The genes are TRBV29-1 and TRBJ2-7; D is ambiguous. This CDR3 is built from 12 residues. Germline-derived CDR1 and CDR2 are SQVTM and ANQGSEA. Trimming pared 8 bases from V and 1 base from J, leaving 12 bases between. CDR3 residues: CSYFHSSYEQYF. Here the CDR3 DNA reads TGCAGCTATTTCCATTCATCCTACGAGCAGTACTTC.

This clonotype was recorded at least ten times. The CDR3 DNA reads as TGTGCCAGCAGCTACACAGGGAGGAGGTATGGCTACACCTTC. This codes for CASSYTGRRYGYTF. The rearrangement links TRBV2 to TRBJ1-2; D possibly corresponds to TRBD1 (6 bases). V was trimmed by 6 bases and J by 5 bases, leaving 16 bases between them. The germline V gene has CDR1 SNHLY and CDR2 FYNNEI. The CDR3 is made up of 14 amino acids.

This clonotype was detected many times. The J gene is TRBJ2-7, the V gene TRBV7-9, with D hard to call. There are 13 residues in the CDR3. Germline V gene data show CDR1 as SEHNR and CDR2 as FQNEAQ (reference sequence). Trimming removed 4 bases from V and 2 bases from J, with 9 bases in between. CDR3 region: CASSWETTYEQYF. CDR3 nucleotides: TGTGCCAGCAGCTGGGAAACGACCTACGAGCAGTACTTC.

This clonotype was observed at least ten times. The chain links TRBV19 to TRBJ1-4; D unclear. The germline gives CDR1 LNHDA, CDR2 SQIVND (reference sequence). The CDR3 runs to 16 residues. Trimming took 3 bases from V and 3 from J, leaving 14 bases between them. CDR3 coding DNA: TGTGCCAGTAGTATTGCAGGTCCGGCAGCTAATGAAAAACTGTTTTTT. This gives the protein CASSIAGPAANEKLFF.

This clonotype came up many times. The chain combines TRBV15 with TRBJ2-2; D uncertain. CDR1 and CDR2 from the germline V gene are LNHNV and YYDKDF (reference sequence). The CDR3 is made up of 13 amino acids. Trimming stripped 8 bases from V and 0 bases from J, with 7 bases between. CDR3 amino acids: CATGRTNTGELFF. Here the CDR3 DNA reads TGTGCCACCGGACGGACGAACACCGGGGAGCTGTTTTTT.

V is TRBV4-1 and J is TRBJ2-7, with 11 nucleotides matching TRBD2. The CDR3 length is 16 residues. CDR1 is MGHRA, CDR2 YSYEKL, per germline. Germline trimming cut 1 base from V and 5 bases from J; bases unmatched to any gene: 7. Here the CDR3 reads CASSQAVLAGADEQYF. The CDR3 nucleotides read TGCGCCAGCAGCCAAGCAGTACTAGCGGGAGCGGACGAGCAGTACTTC.

The genes are TRBV12-3 or TRBV12-4 and TRBJ1-2; 8 bases map to TRBD1. The CDR3 consists of 13 residues. With 6 bases clipped from V and 8 bases from J, the junction kept 8 bases outside the gene matches. Here the CDR3 DNA reads TGTGCCAGCAGCTCCGACAGGGGAAGGGGCTACACCTTC. It codes for CASSSDRGRGYTF.

The CDR3 spells CASPYEGRGSPLHF. Written as DNA, the CDR3 is TGTGCCAGCCCCTACGAGGGGCGAGGTTCACCCCTCCACTTT. The chain has TRBV2 and TRBJ1-6; tentatively, D is TRBD1 (5 bases). The V gene's germline CDR1 is SNHLY and CDR2 FYNNEI. V lost 8 bases, J lost 9 bases, and 17 bases lay in between. The CDR3 covers 14 residues.

This clonotype has at least ten counts. The chain combines TRBV5-1 with TRBJ1-5; TRBD1 is a possible D gene (5 bases). The CDR3 has 13 residues. Between the trimmed V and J ends, which lost 0 bases and 7 bases, there was a span of 8 bases. Looked up from germline, CDR1 is SGHRS and CDR2 is YFSETQ. The CDR3 loop is CASSLGGEQPQHF. DNA of the CDR3: TGCGCCAGCAGCTTGGGGGGGGAACAGCCCCAGCATTTT.

With regard to this clonotype: This may be a read error: a much more frequent sequence differs by one nucleotide. This chain links TRBV4-2 with TRBJ1-1; the match to TRBD1 covers 7 bases. The V segment lost 6 bases and the J segment 5 bases; nucleotides outside the gene matches: 6. The CDR3 has 13 residues. The germline V gene has CDR1 LGHNA and CDR2 YNFKEQ. CDR3 nucleotides: TGTGCCAGCAGTAAGACAGGGAAGACTGAAGCTTTCTTT. Translating it yields CASSKTGKTEAFF.

This clonotype was seen only once. V usage is TRBV5-1 and J usage is TRBJ1-4; D gene unclear. This CDR3 has 16 amino acids. In germline, CDR1 is SGHRS, CDR2 YFSETQ. V shed 0 bases and J shed 8 bases, with 17 bases lying between them. CDR3 amino acids: CASSLEGGSVGEKLFF. The CDR3 nucleotides read TGCGCCAGCAGCTTGGAAGGCGGCTCTGTGGGAGAAAAACTGTTTTTT. The full variable domain, completed using reference TRBV5-1 and TRBJ1-4, is KAGVTQTPRYLIKTRGQQVTLSCSPISGHRSVSWYQQTPGQGLQFLFEYFSETQRNKGNFPGRFSGRQFSNSRSEMNVSTLELGDSALYLCASSLEGGSVGEKLFFGSGTQLSVL.

There are a few counts of this clonotype. The chain combines TRBV16 with TRBJ2-7; 7 bases fit TRBD1. CDR1 and CDR2 (germline): KGHSY, FQNENV. The CDR3 has 15 residues. With V trimmed by 5 bases and J by 6 bases, 13 bases remained unmatched. CDR3 coding DNA: TGTGCCAGCAGCATGTCTGAGACAGGGTTGGGCGAGCAGTACTTC. As protein: CASSMSETGLGEQYF.

This clonotype was seen at least ten times. The rearrangement joins TRBV2 to TRBJ1-2; 8 nucleotides match TRBD1. There are 13 residues in the CDR3. The germline V gene has CDR1 SNHLY and CDR2 FYNNEI. After removal of 7 bases from V and 6 bases from J, the junction contained 7 bases not matched to a gene. This CDR3 reads CASNVDRGDGYTF. The CDR3 DNA sequence: TGTGCCAGCAATGTCGACAGGGGCGATGGCTACACCTTC.

The rearrangement links TRBV4-1 to TRBJ1-1, with D possibly matching TRBD1 (5 bases). Looked up from germline, CDR1 is MGHRA and CDR2 is YSYEKL. Trimming pared 4 bases from V and 1 base from J, leaving 10 bases between. The CDR3 spans 14 residues. Written as DNA, the CDR3 is TGCGCCAGCAGCCTGACAGAACAGAACACTGAAGCTTTCTTT. Protein sequence: CASSLTEQNTEAFF.

V usage is TRBV2 and J usage is TRBJ1-6; D is possibly TRBD1 (6 bases). Germline CDR1 is SNHLY and CDR2 is FYNNEI. Trimming pared 4 bases from V and 12 bases from J, leaving 13 bases between. The CDR3 extends over 13 amino acids. The CDR3 coding sequence is TGTGCCAGCAGTGGGCAGGGGACCGGACCCCTCCACTTT. Translation gives CASSGQGTGPLHF.

This clonotype has only a few counts. The chain recombines TRBV6-5 with TRBJ2-5, with TRBD1 as a possible D gene (5 bases). The germline V gene has CDR1 MNHEY and CDR2 SVGAGI. The CDR3 contains 13 residues. The V end was cut by 5 bases, the J end by 2 bases, with 9 bases between. Written as DNA, the CDR3 is TGTGCCAGCAGTACAGGATATCAAGAGACCCAGTACTTC. This gives the protein CASSTGYQETQYF.

In its sample, this clonotype was seen a few times. The chain couples TRBV14 to TRBJ1-2; no reliable D call. V was cut by 5 bases and J by 4 bases, with 11 bases left in between. Germline V lookup: CDR1 SGHDN, CDR2 FVKESK. This CDR3 is 13 amino acids long. DNA for the CDR3: TGTGCCAGCAGCTCCGGACCCTCCTATGGCTACACCTTC. Translating gives CASSSGPSYGYTF.